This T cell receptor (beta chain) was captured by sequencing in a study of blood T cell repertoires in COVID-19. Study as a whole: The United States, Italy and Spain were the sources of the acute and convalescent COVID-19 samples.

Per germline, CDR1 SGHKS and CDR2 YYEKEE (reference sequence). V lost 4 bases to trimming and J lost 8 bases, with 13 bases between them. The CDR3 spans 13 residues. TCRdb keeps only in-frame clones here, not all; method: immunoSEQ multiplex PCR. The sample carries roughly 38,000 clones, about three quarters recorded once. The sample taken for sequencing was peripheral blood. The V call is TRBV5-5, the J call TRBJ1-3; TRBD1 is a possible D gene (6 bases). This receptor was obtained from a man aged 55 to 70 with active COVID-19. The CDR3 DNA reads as TGTGCCAGCAGCAACCAGGGGAGGGACACCATATATTTT. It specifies CASSNQGRDTIYF.